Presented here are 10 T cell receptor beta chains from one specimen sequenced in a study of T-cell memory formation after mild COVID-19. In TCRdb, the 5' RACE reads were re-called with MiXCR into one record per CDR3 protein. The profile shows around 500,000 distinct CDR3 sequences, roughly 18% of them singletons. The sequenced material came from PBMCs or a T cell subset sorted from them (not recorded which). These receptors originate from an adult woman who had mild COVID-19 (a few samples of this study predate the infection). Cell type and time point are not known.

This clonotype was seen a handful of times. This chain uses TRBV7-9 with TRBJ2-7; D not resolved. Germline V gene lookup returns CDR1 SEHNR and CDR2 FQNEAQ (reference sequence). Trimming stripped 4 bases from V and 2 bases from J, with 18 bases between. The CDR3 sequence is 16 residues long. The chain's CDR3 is CASSSIPAPRPYEQYF. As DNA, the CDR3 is TGTGCCAGCAGCTCGATCCCGGCGCCGCGGCCCTACGAGCAGTACTTC. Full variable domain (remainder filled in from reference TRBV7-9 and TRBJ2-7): DTGVSQNPRHKITKRGQNVTFRCDPISEHNRLYWYRQTLGQGPEFLTYFQNEAQLEKSRLLSDRFSAERPKGSFSTLEIQRTEQGDSAMYLCASSSIPAPRPYEQYFGPGTRLTVT.

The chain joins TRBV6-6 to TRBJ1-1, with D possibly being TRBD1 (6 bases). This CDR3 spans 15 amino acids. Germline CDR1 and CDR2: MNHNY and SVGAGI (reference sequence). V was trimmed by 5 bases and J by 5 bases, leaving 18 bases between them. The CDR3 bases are TGTGCCAGCAGTCCTAACAGGGAAGCGGGAACTGAAGCTTTCTTT. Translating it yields CASSPNREAGTEAFF.

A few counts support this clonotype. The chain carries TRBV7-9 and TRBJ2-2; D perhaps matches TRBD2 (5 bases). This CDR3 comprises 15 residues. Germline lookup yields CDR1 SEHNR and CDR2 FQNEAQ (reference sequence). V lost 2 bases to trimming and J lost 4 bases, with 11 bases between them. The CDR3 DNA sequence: TGTGCCAGCAGCTTATTATCTGCGGGCACCGGGGAGCTGTTTTTT. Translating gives CASSLLSAGTGELFF.

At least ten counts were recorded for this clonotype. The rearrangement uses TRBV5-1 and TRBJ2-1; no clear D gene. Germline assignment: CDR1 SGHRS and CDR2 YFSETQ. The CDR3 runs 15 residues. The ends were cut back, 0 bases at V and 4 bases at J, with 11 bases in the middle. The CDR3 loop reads CASSLAPAQYNEQFF. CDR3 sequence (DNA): TGCGCCAGCAGCTTGGCCCCGGCCCAGTACAATGAGCAGTTCTTC. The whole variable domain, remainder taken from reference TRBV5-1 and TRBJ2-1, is KAGVTQTPRYLIKTRGQQVTLSCSPISGHRSVSWYQQTPGQGLQFLFEYFSETQRNKGNFPGRFSGRQFSNSRSEMNVSTLELGDSALYLCASSLAPAQYNEQFFGPGTRLTVL.

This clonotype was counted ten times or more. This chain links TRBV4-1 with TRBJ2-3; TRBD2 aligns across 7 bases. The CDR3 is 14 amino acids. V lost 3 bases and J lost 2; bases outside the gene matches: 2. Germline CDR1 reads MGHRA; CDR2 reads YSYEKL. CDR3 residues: CASSHGTNTDTQYF. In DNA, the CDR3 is TGCGCCAGCAGCCACGGGACTAACACAGATACGCAGTATTTT.

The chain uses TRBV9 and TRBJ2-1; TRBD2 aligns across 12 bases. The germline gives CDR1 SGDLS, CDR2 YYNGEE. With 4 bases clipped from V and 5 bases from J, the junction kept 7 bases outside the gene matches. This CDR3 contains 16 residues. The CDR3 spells CASSLWLAGGNNEQFF. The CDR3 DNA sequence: TGTGCCAGCAGCCTGTGGCTAGCGGGAGGGAACAATGAGCAGTTCTTC.

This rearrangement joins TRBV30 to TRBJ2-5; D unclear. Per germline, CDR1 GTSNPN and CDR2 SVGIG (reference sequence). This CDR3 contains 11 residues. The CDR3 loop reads CAIERLETQYF. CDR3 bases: TGTGCTATAGAGAGACTAGAGACCCAGTACTTC.

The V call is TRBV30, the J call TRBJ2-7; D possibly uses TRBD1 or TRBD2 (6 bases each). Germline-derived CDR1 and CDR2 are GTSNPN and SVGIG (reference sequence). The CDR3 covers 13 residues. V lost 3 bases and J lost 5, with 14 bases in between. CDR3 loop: CAWRQGGAHEQYF. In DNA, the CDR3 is TGTGCCTGGAGACAGGGAGGTGCCCACGAGCAGTACTTC.

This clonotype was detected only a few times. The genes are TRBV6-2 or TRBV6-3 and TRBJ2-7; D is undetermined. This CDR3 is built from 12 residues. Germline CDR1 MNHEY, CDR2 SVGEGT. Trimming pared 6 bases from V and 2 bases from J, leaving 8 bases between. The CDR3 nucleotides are TGTGCCAGCAGATCCCTAGCCTACGAGCAGTACTTC. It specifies CASRSLAYEQYF.

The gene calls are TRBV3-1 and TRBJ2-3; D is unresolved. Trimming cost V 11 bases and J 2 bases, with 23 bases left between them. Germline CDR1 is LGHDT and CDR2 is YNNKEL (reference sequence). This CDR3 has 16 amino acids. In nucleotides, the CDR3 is TGTGCCTCCCTTGGGCTCAGGCTCCAAGACACAGATACGCAGTATTTT. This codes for CASLGLRLQDTDTQYF.